Listed below are T cell receptor beta chains from one sample, sequenced in a study of T cells in Graves' hyperthyroidism and ophthalmopathy. TCRdb itself ran the multiplex PCR reads through MiXCR, one entry per CDR3 protein. Among approximately 430,000 distinct CDR3 sequences listed, 15% to 18% were seen once. The sequenced material came from blood. These receptors all come from a woman between 18 and 29 years old with Graves' hyperthyroidism. Each CDR3 is given with its conserved first and last residue. The order of the fields is clone size, J gene, V gene, CDR3 protein. Clone size appears in some rows only: once, few, many, or a class for an expanded clone.

- | TRBJ1-5 | TRBV6-1 | CASSRNRINQPQHF
- | TRBJ2-3 | TRBV6-1 | CASSPTSGRRTDTQYF
few | TRBJ1-6 | TRBV10-3 | CAISRGGNSPLHF
many | TRBJ1-1 | TRBV6-6 | CASSYTATGVNTEAFF
few | TRBJ1-5 | TRBV19 | CASSPVRWQPQHF
many | TRBJ1-2 | TRBV3-1 | CASSQGSLVPGGYTF
- | TRBJ1-2 | TRBV4-3 | CASSRPSGSLYGYTF
few | TRBJ2-5 | TRBV6-1 | CASSVFGGTDQTQYF
many | TRBJ2-1 | TRBV11-2 | CASSPGLAGVGTEQFF
few | TRBJ2-1 | TRBV6-4 | CASSLGLAGVVEQFF
few | TRBJ2-3 | TRBV15 | CATSRTSGGSSTDTQYF
- | TRBJ2-7 | TRBV6-2/TRBV6-3 | CASSPLGRGQSYEQYF
many | TRBJ1-5 | TRBV6-2/TRBV6-3 | CASSWTANQPQHF
- | TRBJ2-1 | TRBV4-1 | CASTTGLGSLSEQFF
many | TRBJ2-2 | TRBV2 | CASSRTGGGSGELFF
- | TRBJ2-3 | TRBV11-2 | CASRKTSGRKTDTQYF
many | TRBJ1-2 | TRBV28 | CASSLDTIRSGYTF
- | TRBJ2-1 | TRBV4-1 | CASSQGRGSYNEQFF
many | TRBJ1-5 | TRBV20-1 | CSASRPGAGNQPQHF
few | TRBJ2-1 | TRBV6-1 | CASSEGRSGGYGQFF
many | TRBJ1-1 | TRBV6-1 | CASSEVGKVTEAFF
- | TRBJ2-7 | TRBV6-2/TRBV6-3 | CASSGGTSGTQTYEQYF
many | TRBJ1-4 | TRBV11-2 | CASSLGTSTNEKLFF
many | TRBJ2-7 | TRBV7-9 | CASSYPGTSYEQYF
few | TRBJ2-2 | TRBV14 | CASSPRQGPGELFF
- | TRBJ2-2 | TRBV19 | CASSEGQTTGELFF
many | TRBJ2-5 | TRBV10-3 | CAISSGTSGETQYF
many | TRBJ1-1 | TRBV5-1 | CASSLEQYTEAFF
many | TRBJ2-7 | TRBV10-1 | CASSESGSFYEQYF
many | TRBJ1-2 | TRBV3-1 | CASSQDLPPYGYTF
many | TRBJ2-3 | TRBV7-9 | CASSLDREADTQYF
few | TRBJ2-2 | TRBV4-2 | CASSQASGGGTGELFF
many | TRBJ1-1 | TRBV6-1 | CASSYGKGEAFF
- | TRBJ1-4 | TRBV28 | CASSQRQGISEKLFF
- | TRBJ2-5 | TRBV7-9 | CASSPQGYETQYF
- | TRBJ1-5 | TRBV7-6 | CASSLVAGAHQPQHF
- | TRBJ1-1 | TRBV25-1 | CASRPIGGNTEAFF